The following is a T cell receptor (beta chain) sequence with its context. Unique molecular identifiers featured in each of the TCR beta cDNA libraries. TCRdb processed the PCR reads anew with MiXCR; each CDR3 protein has one entry. Among under 200,000 distinct CDR3 sequences, around 36% were seen once, and the ten largest hold roughly 28%. The sample is drawn from a study of post-analysis software for immune sequencing data. Trimming cost V 2 bases and J 7 bases, with 18 bases left between them. The CDR3 is 16 residues long. This sample comprised blood, obtained after autologous hematopoietic stem cell transplantation. This clonotype originated in a girl between 10 and 17 years old with multiple sclerosis. The genes are TRBV12-3 or TRBV12-4 and TRBJ2-1; possibly TRBD1 for D (6 bases). As DNA, the CDR3 is TGTGCCAGCAGTTTATTGGCGGCCAACCAGGGGAATGAGCAGTTCTTC. Translated, it gives CASSLLAANQGNEQFF.